The 3 T cell receptor beta chains in this list originate from one sample, sequenced in a study of beta chain features in type 1 diabetes. General observations from the study: People with Type 1 diabetes carried modestly yet significantly shorter TCRB CDR3s in all four CD4+ subsets.

The whole isolated RNA underwent reverse transcription, so sequencing captured expressed TCRB transcripts. Assay used: immunoSEQ multiplex PCR; TCRdb lists only in-frame clones, some missing. The data hold about 270,000 clones, with 13% to 15% observed a single time. No antigen has been identified for these receptors. The sequenced sample was naive CD4+ T cells from blood. These receptor sequences come from a young man with type 1 diabetes.

The rearrangement uses TRBV29-1 and TRBJ2-6, with 7 nucleotides matching TRBD1. Germline CDR1 SQVTM, CDR2 ANQGSEA. The length of the CDR3 is 15 residues. The J segment lost 1 base and the V segment lost 3 bases, leaving 3 bases of the junction unmatched. The CDR3 spells CSVDHRGSGANVLTF. The CDR3 DNA sequence: TGCAGCGTTGATCACAGGGGATCTGGGGCCAACGTCCTGACTTTC.

This chain connects TRBV19 to TRBJ2-7; 8 nucleotides agree with TRBD1. The CDR3 has 20 amino acids. Germline V CDR1 and CDR2: LNHDA, SQIVND (reference sequence). V shed 5 bases and J 2 bases; nucleotides not matched to a gene: 23. Here the CDR3 reads CASSPQGASVSGGHPYEQYF. In nucleotides, the CDR3 is TGTGCCAGTAGTCCGCAGGGGGCTAGCGTCTCTGGGGGGCACCCCTACGAGCAGTACTTC.

This clone turned up a few times. This rearrangement joins TRBV2 to TRBJ2-3; maybe TRBD2 (7 bases). The CDR3 sequence is 16 residues long. Trimming left V 7 bases short and J 1 base short, with 18 bases between. Germline CDR1 SNHLY, CDR2 FYNNEI. CDR3 DNA: TGTGCCAGCAACCCGGGGGGAAGACAGGGCACAGATACGCAGTATTTT. Protein: CASNPGGRQGTDTQYF.